This paragraph covers one TCR beta chain sequence. The antigen this receptor binds is unknown. No base quality values were provided; no much bigger clone lies one nucleotide off. The cohort was made up of around 720 healthy bone marrow donors. Cohort members were all nominally healthy when sampled, although unrecorded immune exposures were likely present. The donor was CMV seropositive and belonged to the group of 250 to 300 seropositive cohort members. A peripheral blood sample was provided by each donor, and peripheral blood mononuclear cells were used for TCR beta sequencing. Genomic DNA extraction from the blood cell samples was performed with the Qiagen DNeasy Blood Extraction Kit. This sample was included in a study of cytomegalovirus exposure and HLA in healthy donors (dated by TCRdb to about 2017). At the level of the whole study: In an earlier analysis of some 610 of the donors, 276 Gb of sequence data and 117 million unique TCR beta sequences from 150 million to 200 million T cells were reported. Class I and class II HLA loci were covered by the typing at four-digit resolution. In a later genetic analysis, genome-wide SNP genotypes for about 55% of the 666 donors were used, and that subset was treated as a discovery cohort. Of the approximately 400 genotyped donors, approximately 81% were placed in the genetic ancestry cluster associated with self-reported Caucasian donors. Typing coverage varied by locus: roughly 629-640 donors for A, B, C, DRB1 and DQB1; approximately 500 for DQA1; more than 600 for DPA1; 450 to 480 for DPB1. In an earlier analysis of 500 to 650 of the donors, high-throughput TCR beta sequencing was used to judge whether each TCR beta V gene segment behaved as functional or pseudogenic. In a later analysis, previously published TCR beta repertoires from 600 to 850 donors were re-analyzed and high-resolution HLA genotyping was added so that TCR occurrence patterns could be studied. Donor age, sex, ethnicity and CMV serostatus were collected together with the repertoire data. Every repertoire in the discovery cohort had been generated on one and the same sequencing platform. The study was designed to test whether signatures of past pathogen exposure could be identified by cataloging public T cell receptors. Roughly five DR-DQ haplotypes were handled as single units for association and clustering because linkage in the cohort was strong. In addition to the first cohort of 650 to 750 subjects, a separate validation cohort of 120 different subjects was used. Using immunosequencing, the study profiled T cell repertoires from some 670 subjects and related those repertoires to cytomegalovirus serostatus. Rather than drawing on any new phenotypic data, the later analysis identified candidate immune exposures from TCR beta sequences and the way those sequences occurred across donors. The study combined high-throughput TCR immunosequencing, statistical association of individual TCRs with disease status, and machine learning to predict cytomegalovirus infection status. An early release covering just under 650 HLA-typed donors comprised about 300 gigabases of sequencing data and approximately 80 million unique TCR sequences. Among approximately 370 genotyped donors of the cohort, an average of approximately 240,000 unique TCR beta nucleotide sequences was sequenced per donor, of which 15% to 20% were non-productive. The paper's findings and limits, for the study overall: In both the original and validation cohorts, the classifier was reported to diagnose cytomegalovirus status with high specificity and sensitivity. When HLA alleles, especially DR and DQ, strongly co-occurred, TCR associations were difficult to assign to individual alleles. The study gave a list of about 150 TCR beta chains associated with cytomegalovirus. The only immune exposure information available for the cohort was CMV serostatus. In a later analysis, HLA-associated TCR beta chains showed more clonal expansion and lower generation probabilities than non-associated chains that were equally common. A few of the identified cytomegalovirus-associated TCR beta chains were confirmed in vitro to be specific for cytomegalovirus antigens. Because HLA typing was unavailable for some donors at each locus, only the typed subset was used in association tests. Several of the top co-occurrence clusters appeared to be linked to parvovirus B19, influenza, CMV and Epstein-Barr virus, according to a later analysis. The authors suggested that the approach could potentially be extended to other disease states and immunological phenotypes. A further reported finding was that TCR beta sequences accurately predicted the HLA-A and HLA-B alleles for most subjects in the first cohort. A later analysis found that most CMV-associated TCR beta chains appeared HLA-restricted, with HLA associations seemingly driven largely by CMV exposure. Only TCR beta chains were sequenced in this cohort, and the absence of alpha or paired-chain data limited detectable features. While some public TCRs were present in many individuals, most TCR sequences turned up only very rarely across donors. A later genetic analysis reported fewer N-insertions in productive TCRs among donors in an Asian-associated ancestry cluster than the approximately 670-donor mean. A later genetic analysis associated a missense DCLRE1C variant with V-gene and J-gene trimming of TCR beta chains, and an independent cohort replicated the association. At a false discovery rate of 0.05, a later analysis linked fewer than 20,000 TCR beta sequences to specific HLA alleles. Correlated functional status among segregating V segments might be attributable to linkage disequilibrium, but an unknown experimental factor could not be ruled out. Because the 87-base-pair reads could not distinguish some IMGT-functional V segments, including TRBV6-2 and TRBV6-3, those segments were excluded. A cluster of highly shared sequence variants was judged likely to represent a technical artifact of the sequencing pipeline. The presence/absence analyses assumed that sequencing depth was roughly uniform across donors, and that assumption may not be true. The earlier analysis of nearly 600 of the donors excluded 15 to 20 rarely observed V segments, including chromosome 9 orphons, because counts were too low. In a later analysis, TCR association rates were found to vary across HLA loci, with the most associated TCRs seen for DRB1 alleles and the fewest for HLA-C alleles. Broadly in line with IMGT annotations, most TCR beta V segments showed up in productive rearrangements about 90% or about 30% of the time in an earlier analysis of a few hundred of the donors.

The germline V gene (reference sequence) specifies MNHEY as CDR1 and SMNVEV as CDR2. V is clipped by 6 bases and J by 9 bases, and the sequence between their germline boundaries is 15 bases long. Reading from cysteine to phenylalanine, the CDR3 counts 13 amino acids. The read is trimmed to its CDR3 DNA, 39 bases read in frame from base 1. The library relied on the immunoSEQ multiplex PCR assay. The multiplex PCR relied on a mix of 60 forward primers for TCR Vbeta segments and 13 reverse primers for TCR Jbeta segments. The CDR3 region of rearranged TCR beta genes was amplified from genomic DNA by a multiplex PCR assay. On the Illumina HiSeq System, the amplified TCR beta libraries were sequenced as 87-base-pair reads. Regarding the original processing steps: Across the 700 or so repertoires, a later analysis counted tens of millions of unique TCR beta chains, 9.5 million to 13 million of which were shared by at least two donors. To remove PCR and sequencing errors, raw reads were error-corrected and collapsed into unique sequences using a nearest-neighbor algorithm that merged closely related sequences. Alignment of CDR3 sequences to IMGT reference sequences was used to assign V, D and J gene segments. For a sequence to be retained, a match of at least six nucleotides was required to both a V gene segment and a J gene segment. A rearrangement was called productive if the CDR3 had no stop codons and remained in frame with V and J, and every other rearrangement was called non-productive. CDR3 was defined according to IMGT convention as the region running from the second conserved V-encoded cysteine to the conserved J-encoded phenylalanine. The earlier analysis of about 500 of the donors excluded sequences that lacked an unambiguous match to a single V gene segment. In an earlier analysis of 587 of the donors, a V segment was called functional when productive rearrangements were above 56.7%, and segregating when the standard deviation between donors exceeded 5%. A statistical classification framework was built for diagnosing cytomegalovirus status from the catalog of TCR beta chain sequences. In a later analysis, V and J genes were assigned by comparing TCR nucleotide sequences against IMGT/GENE-DB human TR gene sequences. A later analysis assigned CDR3 sequences and most-parsimonious VDJ recombination scenarios with the TCRdist pipeline. In a later analysis, each TCR beta chain was defined by its CDR3 amino acid sequence together with its V-gene family, and reads without a unique V-gene family were excluded. In a later analysis, 500 to 700 highly shared, low-generation-probability nucleotide sequences were removed to address suspected cross-contamination and a sequencing artifact. In a later analysis, a clonal expansion index for each public chain was calculated from normalized within-repertoire ranks of inferred template counts. In a later analysis, generation probabilities were computed with a VDJ recombination model fitted to out-of-frame rearrangements, and the resulting probabilities were checked against IGoR. In a later analysis, hypergeometric tests were used to score TCR-TCR, TCR-HLA and TCR-CMV co-occurrence, with a repertoire-size bias correction applied to TCR pairs. False discovery rates were estimated in a later analysis by permuting HLA or CMV assignments 20 times. In a later analysis, co-occurring TCRs were grouped using DBSCAN, with TCRdist sequence similarity added in when clustering inside HLA-allele-positive subsets. Repertoires with fewer than 30,000 or more than 120,000 public chains, plus five repertoires with anomalous nucleotide sharing, were excluded from co-occurrence clustering. TCRdb mirrors the immuneACCESS table, restricted to in-frame sequences. Some clones are absent from its copies; in checked studies, under half trace to an unresolved V gene, and the reason for the others is unknown. V, J and clone size are those of that table, while D and trimming were read from the DNA. Present in this sample are about 150,000 clones, about 84% of which were seen just once. The top ten clonotypes cover 1.3% of the sample.

The clonotype comes from a man aged 45-65 years in good health and CMV-seropositive. The sequencing sample was made of PBMCs. This sequence uses TRBV27 and TRBJ2-1; the D segment cannot be called with confidence. The CDR3 region has the sequence CASSPAARSEQFF. The sequence in DNA is TGTGCCAGCAGCCCGGCCGCTAGGAGTGAGCAGTTCTTC.